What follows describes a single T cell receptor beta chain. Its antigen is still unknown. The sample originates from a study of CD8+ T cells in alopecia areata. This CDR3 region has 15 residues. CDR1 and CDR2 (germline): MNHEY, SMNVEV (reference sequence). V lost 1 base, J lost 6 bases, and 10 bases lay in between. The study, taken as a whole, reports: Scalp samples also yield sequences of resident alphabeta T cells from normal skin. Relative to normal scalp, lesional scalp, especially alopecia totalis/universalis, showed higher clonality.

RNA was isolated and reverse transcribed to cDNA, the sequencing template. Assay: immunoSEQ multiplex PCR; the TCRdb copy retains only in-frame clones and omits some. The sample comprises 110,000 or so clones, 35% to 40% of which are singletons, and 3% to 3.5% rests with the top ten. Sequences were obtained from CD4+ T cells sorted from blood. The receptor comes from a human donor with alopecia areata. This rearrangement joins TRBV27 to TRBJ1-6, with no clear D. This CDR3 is CASSLYDQSNSPLHF. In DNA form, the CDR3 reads TGTGCCAGCAGTTTATATGACCAGTCTAATTCACCCCTCCACTTT.